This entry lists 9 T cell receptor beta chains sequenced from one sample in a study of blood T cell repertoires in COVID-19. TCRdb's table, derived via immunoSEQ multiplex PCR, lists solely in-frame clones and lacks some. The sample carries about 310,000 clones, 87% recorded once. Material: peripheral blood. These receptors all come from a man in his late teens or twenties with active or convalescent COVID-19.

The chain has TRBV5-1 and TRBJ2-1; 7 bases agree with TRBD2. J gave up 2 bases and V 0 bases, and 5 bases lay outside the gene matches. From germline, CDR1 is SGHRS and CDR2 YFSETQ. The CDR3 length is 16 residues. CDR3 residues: CASSLESSGTYNEQFF. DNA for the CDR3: TGCGCCAGCAGCTTGGAATCTAGCGGCACCTACAATGAGCAGTTCTTC.

The CDR3 nucleotides are TGCAGCGTTGAAGGGACAGGAGGAACCGGGGAGCTGTTTTTT. Translated, it gives CSVEGTGGTGELFF. This chain links TRBV29-1 with TRBJ2-2; the match to TRBD1 covers 7 bases. The CDR3 is 14 residues long. CDR1 is SQVTM, CDR2 ANQGSEA, per germline. V was pared by 1 base and J by 5 bases, with 4 bases of the junction left unmatched.

This chain's CDR3 is CASISGQGTHEQYF. The CDR3 coding sequence is TGTGCCAGCATCTCAGGGCAGGGAACCCACGAGCAGTACTTC. The V and J genes are TRBV28 and TRBJ2-7; possibly TRBD1 for D (5 bases). This CDR3 contains 14 residues. The ends were cut back, 7 bases at V and 5 bases at J, with 18 bases in the middle. The germline V gene has CDR1 MDHEN and CDR2 SYDVKM.

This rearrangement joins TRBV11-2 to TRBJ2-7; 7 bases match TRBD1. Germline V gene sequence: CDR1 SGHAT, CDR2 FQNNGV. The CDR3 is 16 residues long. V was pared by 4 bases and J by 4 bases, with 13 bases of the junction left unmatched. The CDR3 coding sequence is TGTGCCAGCAGCTATACCGGGACAGAGCCCTTTTACGAGCAGTACTTC. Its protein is CASSYTGTEPFYEQYF.

The CDR3 DNA reads as TGTGCCAGCAGGGACATAACGGGACAGGGGCCTTACAATGAGCAGTTCTTC. This gives the protein CASRDITGQGPYNEQFF. The chain uses TRBV2 and TRBJ2-1; 10 bases are a match to TRBD1. Germline CDR1 reads SNHLY; CDR2 reads FYNNEI. The CDR3 has 17 residues. After removal of 6 bases from V and 4 bases from J, the junction contained 12 bases not matched to a gene.

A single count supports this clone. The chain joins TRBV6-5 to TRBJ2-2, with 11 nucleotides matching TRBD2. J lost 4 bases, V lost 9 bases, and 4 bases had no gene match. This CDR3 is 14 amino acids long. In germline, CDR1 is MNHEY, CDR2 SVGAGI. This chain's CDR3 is CASSGRALTGELFF. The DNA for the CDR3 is TGTGCCAGTAGCGGGAGGGCCCTCACCGGGGAGCTGTTTTTT.

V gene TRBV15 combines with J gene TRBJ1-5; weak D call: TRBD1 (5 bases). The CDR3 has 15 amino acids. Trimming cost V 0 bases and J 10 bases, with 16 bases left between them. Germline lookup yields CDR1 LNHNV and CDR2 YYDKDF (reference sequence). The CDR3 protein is CATSRDTGRDGPQHF. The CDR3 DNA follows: TGTGCCACCAGCAGAGATACGGGGCGGGACGGTCCCCAGCATTTT.

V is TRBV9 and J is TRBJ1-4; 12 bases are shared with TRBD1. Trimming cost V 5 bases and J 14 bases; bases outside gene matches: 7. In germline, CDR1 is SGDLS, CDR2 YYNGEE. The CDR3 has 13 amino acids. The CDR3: CASSGTGGAGLFF. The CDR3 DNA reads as TGTGCCAGCAGTGGGACAGGGGGCGCGGGCCTGTTTTTT. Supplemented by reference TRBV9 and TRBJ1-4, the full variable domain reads DSGVTQTPKHLITATGQRVTLRCSPRSGDLSVYWYQQSLDQGLQFLIQYYNGEERAKGNILERFSAQQFPDLHSELNLSSLELGDSALYFCASSGTGGAGLFFGSGTQLSVL.

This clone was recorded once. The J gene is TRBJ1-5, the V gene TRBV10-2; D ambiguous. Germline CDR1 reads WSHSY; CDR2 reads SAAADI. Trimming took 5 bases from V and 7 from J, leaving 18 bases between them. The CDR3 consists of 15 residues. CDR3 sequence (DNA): TGCGCCAGCAGTCTTGGAGTTGACGAACTACAGCCCCAGCATTTT. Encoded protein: CASSLGVDELQPQHF.